The rows below give T cell receptor beta chains drawn from one sample of a study of blood T cell repertoires in COVID-19. Profiling relied on immunoSEQ multiplex PCR, and the TCRdb table lists in-frame clones only, not all of them. The sample has some 120,000 clones; approximately 80% are singletons. The material sequenced was peripheral blood. The receptors stem from a human donor in a cohort sampled during active COVID-19. Both conserved end residues are part of each CDR3. Fields, in order: D gene, J gene, clone size, V gene, CDR3 DNA, CDR3 protein. D genes are given only for firm matches. Expanded clones get a size class; other rows say once, few or many, or leave the size out.

D gene: TRBD1
J gene: TRBJ1-3
clone size: -
V gene: TRBV5-1
CDR3 DNA: TGCGCCAGCAGTACAGGACAGGCGAGAAGAAACACCATATATTTT
CDR3 protein: CASSTGQARRNTIYF

D gene: -
J gene: TRBJ2-7
clone size: -
V gene: TRBV27
CDR3 DNA: TGTGCCAGCAGTTCCGGACAGACCTACGAGCAGTACTTC
CDR3 protein: CASSSGQTYEQYF

D gene: -
J gene: TRBJ1-2
clone size: -
V gene: TRBV10-2
CDR3 DNA: TGCGCCAGCAGTGAGTCGAAACTGGGAATAGGAGGATTC
CDR3 protein: CASSESKLGIGGF

D gene: TRBD1
J gene: TRBJ2-7
clone size: few
V gene: TRBV27
CDR3 DNA: TGTGCCAGCAGCCGGGACAGGACCTACGAGCAGTACTTC
CDR3 protein: CASSRDRTYEQYF

D gene: TRBD2
J gene: TRBJ2-1
clone size: once
V gene: TRBV5-1
CDR3 DNA: TGCGCCAGCAGCCCAGGGACTAGTCAATACAATGAGCAGTTCTTC
CDR3 protein: CASSPGTSQYNEQFF

D gene: TRBD1
J gene: TRBJ1-2
clone size: -
V gene: TRBV29-1
CDR3 DNA: TGCAGCGCCGGACAGGCGAACTATGGCTACACCTTC
CDR3 protein: CSAGQANYGYTF

D gene: -
J gene: TRBJ1-5
clone size: -
V gene: TRBV30
CDR3 DNA: TGTGCCTGGAACCCGGCAGGGATGATGCATCAGCCCCAGCATTTT
CDR3 protein: CAWNPAGMMHQPQHF

D gene: TRBD2
J gene: TRBJ2-5
clone size: -
V gene: TRBV29-1
CDR3 DNA: TGCAGCGTGACTAGCGGGAGGGCGGAGACCCAGTACTTC
CDR3 protein: CSVTSGRAETQYF

D gene: TRBD2
J gene: TRBJ2-2
clone size: -
V gene: TRBV5-8
CDR3 DNA: TGTGCCAGCCTTGGACTAGAAGCCGGGGAGCTGTTTTTT
CDR3 protein: CASLGLEAGELFF

D gene: -
J gene: TRBJ1-1
clone size: -
V gene: TRBV19
CDR3 DNA: TGTGCCAGTAAGGATACAGGGAGGGCTGAAGCTTTCTTT
CDR3 protein: CASKDTGRAEAFF

D gene: -
J gene: TRBJ1-2
clone size: -
V gene: TRBV11-2
CDR3 DNA: TGTGCCAGCAGCTCCCCCAACCCCCCCTCAGGGAACTATGGCTACACCTTC
CDR3 protein: CASSSPNPPSGNYGYTF

D gene: TRBD1
J gene: TRBJ2-7
clone size: -
V gene: TRBV27
CDR3 DNA: TGTGCCAGCAGTTTGACAGGGGGGAGCCCCCGGCAGTACTTC
CDR3 protein: CASSLTGGSPRQYF

D gene: -
J gene: TRBJ2-7
clone size: -
V gene: TRBV5-1
CDR3 DNA: TGCGCCAGCAAGGGGGAGGGAGCCTACGAGCAGTACTTC
CDR3 protein: CASKGEGAYEQYF

D gene: TRBD1
J gene: TRBJ1-1
clone size: few
V gene: TRBV25-1
CDR3 DNA: TGTGCCAGCAGTCCGCGACAGGGGGCAGGAACTGAAGCTTTCTTT
CDR3 protein: CASSPRQGAGTEAFF

D gene: -
J gene: TRBJ2-7
clone size: -
V gene: TRBV18
CDR3 DNA: TGTGCCAGCTCACCCTTAGATGCTAGCTCCTACGAGCAGTACTTC
CDR3 protein: CASSPLDASSYEQYF

D gene: TRBD1
J gene: TRBJ1-4
clone size: -
V gene: TRBV3-1/TRBV3-2
CDR3 DNA: TGTGCCAGCAGCCAGGGGACAGGGAGAGAAAAACTGTTTTTT
CDR3 protein: CASSQGTGREKLFF

D gene: -
J gene: TRBJ2-5
clone size: -
V gene: TRBV15
CDR3 DNA: TGTGCCACCAGCAGAGATTGGCAGGGGAGAGAGACCCAGTACTTC
CDR3 protein: CATSRDWQGRETQYF

D gene: TRBD2
J gene: TRBJ2-3
clone size: once
V gene: TRBV7-8
CDR3 DNA: TGTGCCAGCAGCTTAGTTAGCGGGCGTACCACAGATACGCAGTATTTT
CDR3 protein: CASSLVSGRTTDTQYF

D gene: -
J gene: TRBJ1-1
clone size: -
V gene: TRBV4-2
CDR3 DNA: TGTGCCAGCAGCCAAGATTGGGGCTCCAACACTGAAGCTTTCTTT
CDR3 protein: CASSQDWGSNTEAFF

D gene: TRBD1
J gene: TRBJ1-2
clone size: -
V gene: TRBV10-1
CDR3 DNA: TGCGCCAGCAGTGAAGGACAGGGAGGCTATGGCTACACCTTC
CDR3 protein: CASSEGQGGYGYTF

D gene: TRBD1
J gene: TRBJ2-5
clone size: -
V gene: TRBV7-8
CDR3 DNA: TGTGCCAGCAGCTTAGTTAAGGGGGCAGGTGTGACCCAGTACTTC
CDR3 protein: CASSLVKGAGVTQYF

D gene: -
J gene: TRBJ1-2
clone size: -
V gene: TRBV6-6
CDR3 DNA: TGTGCCAGCAGTTTCCAGTACAACCTCTTCTATGGCTACACCTTC
CDR3 protein: CASSFQYNLFYGYTF

D gene: -
J gene: TRBJ2-7
clone size: -
V gene: TRBV29-1
CDR3 DNA: TGCAGCGTTGAGTCAACTCCCTACGAGCAGTACTTC
CDR3 protein: CSVESTPYEQYF

D gene: -
J gene: TRBJ2-7
clone size: -
V gene: TRBV7-9
CDR3 DNA: TGTGCCAGCAGCTCCCTAAACAGGGGGGGTTCCTACGAGCAGTACTTC
CDR3 protein: CASSSLNRGGSYEQYF

D gene: -
J gene: TRBJ1-1
clone size: once
V gene: TRBV5-5
CDR3 DNA: TGTGCCAGCACCGGGAATCTCATGAACACTGAAGCTTTCTTT
CDR3 protein: CASTGNLMNTEAFF

D gene: TRBD1
J gene: TRBJ2-6
clone size: -
V gene: TRBV18
CDR3 DNA: TGTGCCAGCTCACCACCACCAGGGGGTTCTGGGGCCAACGTCCTGACTTTC
CDR3 protein: CASSPPPGGSGANVLTF

D gene: TRBD2
J gene: TRBJ2-7
clone size: -
V gene: TRBV5-1
CDR3 DNA: TGCGCCAGCAGCACTAGCGGGAGGAGGTACGAGCAGTACTTC
CDR3 protein: CASSTSGRRYEQYF

D gene: TRBD2
J gene: TRBJ2-7
clone size: few
V gene: TRBV3-1/TRBV3-2
CDR3 DNA: TGTGCCAGCAGCAATGGGGGACTATTGTCTTTC
CDR3 protein: CASSNGGLLSF

D gene: TRBD1
J gene: TRBJ2-7
clone size: -
V gene: TRBV10-3
CDR3 DNA: TGTGCCATCAGTGAGTCGGGACAGGGGTCTCTCGAGCAGTACTTC
CDR3 protein: CAISESGQGSLEQYF

D gene: TRBD1
J gene: TRBJ1-4
clone size: -
V gene: TRBV25-1
CDR3 DNA: TGTGCCAGCAGTGATCCCACACAGGGGTGGGGTGAAAAACTGTTTTTT
CDR3 protein: CASSDPTQGWGEKLFF

D gene: -
J gene: TRBJ2-7
clone size: -
V gene: TRBV25-1
CDR3 DNA: TGTGCCAGCAGTGAACCCGCCAGGGGCGCCGAGCAGTACTTC
CDR3 protein: CASSEPARGAEQYF

D gene: -
J gene: TRBJ2-7
clone size: -
V gene: TRBV6-6
CDR3 DNA: TGTGCCAGCAGTTTCTACGACTCCTACGAGCAGTACTTC
CDR3 protein: CASSFYDSYEQYF

D gene: -
J gene: TRBJ1-4
clone size: -
V gene: TRBV5-1
CDR3 DNA: TGCGCCAGCAGCTTGGATGGGGGCTACGAGGAAAAACTGTTTTTT
CDR3 protein: CASSLDGGYEEKLFF

D gene: -
J gene: TRBJ1-6
clone size: -
V gene: TRBV11-3
CDR3 DNA: TGTGCCAGCAGCCCCGACACGGTTTCCTATAATTCACCCCTCCACTTT
CDR3 protein: CASSPDTVSYNSPLHF

D gene: -
J gene: TRBJ1-2
clone size: -
V gene: TRBV6-5
CDR3 DNA: TGTGTCACAAAGGGGGACCCTGCTAACTATGGCTACACCTTC
CDR3 protein: CVTKGDPANYGYTF

D gene: TRBD1
J gene: TRBJ2-7
clone size: -
V gene: TRBV5-4
CDR3 DNA: TGTGCCAGCAGCCAGGACAGGGTATCCTACGAGCAGTACTTC
CDR3 protein: CASSQDRVSYEQYF

D gene: TRBD1
J gene: TRBJ1-3
clone size: many
V gene: TRBV5-6
CDR3 DNA: TGTGCCAGCAGCTCCGGGACAGGCTTCTCTGGAAACACCATATATTTT
CDR3 protein: CASSSGTGFSGNTIYF

D gene: TRBD2
J gene: TRBJ2-1
clone size: -
V gene: TRBV6-4
CDR3 DNA: TGTGCCAGCAGTTTTAGCGGGAGCTCCTACAATGAGCAGTTCTTC
CDR3 protein: CASSFSGSSYNEQFF

D gene: -
J gene: TRBJ2-7
clone size: -
V gene: TRBV4-2
CDR3 DNA: TGTGCCAGCAGCCAAGGCCTCTATCGGGACAAAAACTACGAGCAGTACTTC
CDR3 protein: CASSQGLYRDKNYEQYF

D gene: TRBD1
J gene: TRBJ2-7
clone size: -
V gene: TRBV24-1
CDR3 DNA: TGTGCCACCAGTGGCCAAGACAGGGGACAAAACTACGAGCAGTACTTC
CDR3 protein: CATSGQDRGQNYEQYF

D gene: -
J gene: TRBJ1-3
clone size: -
V gene: TRBV2
CDR3 DNA: TGTGCCAGTGCGGCGTACTCTGGAAACACCATATATTTT
CDR3 protein: CASAAYSGNTIYF

D gene: -
J gene: TRBJ1-3
clone size: -
V gene: TRBV28
CDR3 DNA: TGTGCCAGCAGCTTGAGACAAGAACCATCTGGAAACACCATATATTTT
CDR3 protein: CASSLRQEPSGNTIYF

D gene: TRBD1
J gene: TRBJ1-5
clone size: -
V gene: TRBV5-6
CDR3 DNA: TGTGCCAGCAGCCTACAGGGGCAGCCCCAGCATTTT
CDR3 protein: CASSLQGQPQHF

D gene: TRBD2
J gene: TRBJ2-1
clone size: -
V gene: TRBV10-1
CDR3 DNA: TGCGCCAGCAGTGAGTCCCTAGCGGGGGGAGGTGAGCAGTTCTTC
CDR3 protein: CASSESLAGGGEQFF